This note documents a single T cell receptor beta chain sequence. Its antigen is not known. This sample was included in a study of cytomegalovirus exposure and HLA in healthy donors. The PCR employed 60 Vbeta primers together with 13 Jbeta primers. In the source study's methods: In a later analysis, 75 million to 95 million unique TCR beta chains included roughly 11 million shared by two or more donors. The data were produced by immunoSEQ multiplex PCR, yet TCRdb's version contains in-frame clones alone and is incomplete. The V and J calls and clone size were taken over from that table, and D and trimming were inferred from the DNA. The data hold over 110,000 clones, with approximately 80% observed a single time. Points from the study as a whole: CMV serostatus stood as the only immune exposure information on hand. Follow-up analysis later connected one missense variant in DCLRE1C with trimming of TCR beta V- and J-genes.

V lost 1 base, J lost 5 bases, and 9 bases stayed unmatched. Germline V lookup: CDR1 LNHDA, CDR2 SQIVND (reference sequence). The CDR3 extends over 17 amino acids. The clonotype originates from a woman aged 40-49 years in good health and CMV-seropositive. The specimen was PBMCs. This sequence joins TRBV19 and TRBJ2-3, with 10 nucleotides matching TRBD2. The DNA for the CDR3 is TGTGCCAGTAGTATAGTTGGCCTAGCGGGAGCGGGAGATACGCAGTATTTT. It specifies CASSIVGLAGAGDTQYF.